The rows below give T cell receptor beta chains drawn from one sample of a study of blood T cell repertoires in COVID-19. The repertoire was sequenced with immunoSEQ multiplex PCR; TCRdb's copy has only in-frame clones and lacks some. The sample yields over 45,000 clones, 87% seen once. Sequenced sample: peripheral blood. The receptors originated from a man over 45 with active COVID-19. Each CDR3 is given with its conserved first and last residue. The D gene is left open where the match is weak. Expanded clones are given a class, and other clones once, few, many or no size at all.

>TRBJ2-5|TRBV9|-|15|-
CASSPRPTGVETQYF
TGTGCCAGCAGCCCCCGACCCACCGGGGTTGAGACCCAGTACTTC
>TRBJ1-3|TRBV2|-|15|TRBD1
CASSEATGGVNTIYF
TGTGCCAGCAGTGAAGCGACAGGGGGCGTAAACACCATATATTTT
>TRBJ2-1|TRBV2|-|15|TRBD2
CASSEGERELDEQFF
TGTGCCAGCAGTGAGGGCGAGCGGGAGCTAGATGAGCAGTTCTTC
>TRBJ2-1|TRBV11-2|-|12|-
CASSDSYNEQFF
TGTGCCAGTTCGGACTCTTACAATGAGCAGTTCTTC
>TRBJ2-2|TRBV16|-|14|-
CASSQSSGYGELFF
TGTGCCAGCAGCCAATCCTCAGGGTACGGGGAGCTGTTTTTT
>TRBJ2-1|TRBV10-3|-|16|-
CAISESDTPREHEQFF
TGTGCCATCAGTGAGTCGGACACCCCCCGGGAGCATGAGCAGTTCTTC
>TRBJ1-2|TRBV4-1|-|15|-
CASSQDSGKGYGYTF
TGCGCCAGCAGCCAAGACTCAGGGAAAGGCTATGGCTACACCTTC
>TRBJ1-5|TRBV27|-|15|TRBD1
CASSLGTGINQPQHF
TGTGCCAGCAGTTTAGGGACAGGAATCAATCAGCCCCAGCATTTT
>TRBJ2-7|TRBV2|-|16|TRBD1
CATLGELETGAYEQYF
TGTGCCACCCTAGGGGAGTTAGAGACAGGGGCCTACGAGCAGTACTTC
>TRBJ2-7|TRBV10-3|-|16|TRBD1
CAIRNPSRQGRGEQYF
TGTGCCATCAGGAACCCGTCCCGACAGGGACGTGGCGAGCAGTACTTC
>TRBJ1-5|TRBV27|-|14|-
CASSLSTAEKPQHF
TGTGCCAGCAGCTTATCGACAGCCGAAAAGCCCCAGCATTTT
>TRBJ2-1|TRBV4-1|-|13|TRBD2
CASRGTSLVEQFF
TGCGCCAGCAGGGGGACTAGCTTAGTTGAGCAGTTCTTC
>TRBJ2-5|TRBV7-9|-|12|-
CASSPQQETQYF
TGTGCCAGCAGCCCACAGCAAGAGACCCAGTACTTC
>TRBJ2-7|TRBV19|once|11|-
CATAREYEQYF
TGTGCGACCGCGCGGGAATACGAGCAGTACTTC
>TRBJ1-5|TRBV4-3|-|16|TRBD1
CASSPARTGGNQPQHF
TGCGCCAGCAGCCCAGCCCGGACAGGAGGGAATCAGCCCCAGCATTTT
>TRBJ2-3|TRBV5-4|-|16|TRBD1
CASRATGGAGTDTQYF
TGTGCCAGCAGAGCGACAGGGGGCGCGGGCACAGATACGCAGTATTTT
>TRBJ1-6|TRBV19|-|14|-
CASMVGGNNSPLHF
TGTGCCAGTATGGTCGGGGGGAATAATTCACCCCTCCACTTT
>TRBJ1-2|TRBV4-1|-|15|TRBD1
CASSLPGQWRLGYTF
TGCGCCAGCAGCCTCCCGGGACAGTGGAGGTTGGGCTACACCTTC
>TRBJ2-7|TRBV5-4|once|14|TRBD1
CASSPAGTAYEQYF
TGTGCCAGCAGCCCCGCCGGGACAGCCTACGAGCAGTACTTC
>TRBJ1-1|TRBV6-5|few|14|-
CASSYSPRWAEAFF
TGTGCCAGCAGTTACTCCCCGAGGTGGGCTGAAGCTTTCTTT
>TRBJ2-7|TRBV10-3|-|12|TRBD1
CAISEPGGAEYF
TGTGCCATCAGTGAACCAGGGGGCGCTGAATACTTC
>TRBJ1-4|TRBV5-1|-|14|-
CASSLGQGNEKLFF
TGCGCCAGCAGCTTGGGGCAGGGAAATGAAAAACTGTTTTTT
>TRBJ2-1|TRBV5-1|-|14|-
CASSLEYRTEGGFF
TGCGCCAGCAGCCTGGAATACAGAACTGAAGGGGGTTTCTTC
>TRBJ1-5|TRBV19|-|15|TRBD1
CASKRDRGSNQPQHF
TGTGCCAGCAAAAGAGACAGGGGTAGCAATCAGCCCCAGCATTTT
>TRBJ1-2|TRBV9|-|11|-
CASSGYSGYTF
TGTGCCAGCAGCGGTTATAGCGGCTACACCTTC
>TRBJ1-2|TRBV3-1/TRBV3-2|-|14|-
CASSQHSANYGYTF
TGTGCCAGCAGCCAACATTCTGCGAACTATGGCTACACCTTC
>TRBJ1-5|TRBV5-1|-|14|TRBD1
CASSIGQGGQPQHF
TGCGCCAGCAGCATCGGACAGGGTGGGCAGCCCCAGCATTTT
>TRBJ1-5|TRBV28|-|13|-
CASSSLTYQPQHF
TGTGCCAGCAGTTCCCTAACCTATCAGCCCCAGCATTTT
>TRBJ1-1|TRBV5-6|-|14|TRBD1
CASSRHTGTGEAFF
TGTGCCAGCAGCCGACACACCGGGACAGGGGAAGCTTTCTTT
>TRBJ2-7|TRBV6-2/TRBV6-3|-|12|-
CASSWGSYEQYF
TGTGCCAGCAGTTGGGGCAGCTACGAGCAGTACTTC
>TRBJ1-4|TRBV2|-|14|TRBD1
CASSPDRGGEKLFF
TGTGCCAGCAGTCCCGACAGGGGAGGTGAAAAACTGTTTTTT
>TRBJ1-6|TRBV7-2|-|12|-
CASSPYSAPLHF
TGTGCCAGCAGCCCCTATTCAGCGCCCCTCCACTTT
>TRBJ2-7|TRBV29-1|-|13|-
CSVEGGHRYEQYF
TGCAGCGTTGAAGGGGGCCATCGGTACGAGCAGTACTTC